This T cell receptor beta chain was sequenced in a study of blood T cell repertoires in COVID-19. At the level of the study: From the United States, Italy and Spain came samples of acute and convalescent COVID-19.

Germline loops: CDR1 SGHRS, CDR2 YFSETQ. This CDR3 region has 15 residues. Trimming removed 4 bases from V and 1 base from J; junction bases left unmatched: 4. Per the original methods: Estimation of nucleated cell counts relied on the amplification of reference gene primers. Method: immunoSEQ multiplex PCR; TCRdb's copy keeps in-frame clones and lacks some. The V and J calls and clone size are taken from that table; D and trimming were inferred from the DNA. Seen here are approximately 240,000 clones, about 88% observed once, and the top ten hold around 2.2%. The rearrangement joins TRBV5-1 to TRBJ2-2, with 7 positions matching TRBD1. Sequencing used peripheral blood. The origin of this receptor is a woman aged 40 to 50 who had recovered from COVID-19. CDR3 residues: CASSQNRGNTGELFF. The CDR3 bases are TGCGCCAGCAGCCAAAACAGGGGGAACACCGGGGAGCTGTTTTTT.